This T cell receptor beta chain came from a study of technical replicates of blood from a handful of donors. TCRdb's table, derived via immunoSEQ multiplex PCR, lists solely in-frame clones and lacks some. This sample has tens of thousands of clones, with about 96% found just once. The V gene's germline CDR1 is MGHRA and CDR2 YSYEKL. CDR3 size: 18 residues. V gave up 0 bases and J gave up 8 bases; unmatched junction bases: 13. The sample comprised T cells isolated from PBMCs. J is TRBJ2-2 and V is TRBV4-1; TRBD1 matches 9 bases. This clonotype originated in a human donor in good health. The CDR3 sequence: CASSQDRVRTGATGELFF. As DNA, the CDR3 is TGCGCCAGCAGCCAAGATAGAGTGCGGACAGGGGCAACGGGGGAGCTGTTTTTT.